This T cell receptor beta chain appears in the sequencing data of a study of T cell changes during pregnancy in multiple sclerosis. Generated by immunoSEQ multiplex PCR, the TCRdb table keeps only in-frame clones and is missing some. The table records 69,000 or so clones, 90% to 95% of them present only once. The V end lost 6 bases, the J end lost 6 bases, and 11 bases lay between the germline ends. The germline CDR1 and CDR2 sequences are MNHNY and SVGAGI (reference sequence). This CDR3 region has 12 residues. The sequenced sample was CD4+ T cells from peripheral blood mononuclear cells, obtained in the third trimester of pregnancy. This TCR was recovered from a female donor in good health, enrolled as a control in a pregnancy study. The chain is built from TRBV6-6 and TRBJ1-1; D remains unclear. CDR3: CASSPSFPEAFF. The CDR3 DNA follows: TGTGCCAGCAGCCCTTCTTTCCCTGAAGCTTTCTTT.